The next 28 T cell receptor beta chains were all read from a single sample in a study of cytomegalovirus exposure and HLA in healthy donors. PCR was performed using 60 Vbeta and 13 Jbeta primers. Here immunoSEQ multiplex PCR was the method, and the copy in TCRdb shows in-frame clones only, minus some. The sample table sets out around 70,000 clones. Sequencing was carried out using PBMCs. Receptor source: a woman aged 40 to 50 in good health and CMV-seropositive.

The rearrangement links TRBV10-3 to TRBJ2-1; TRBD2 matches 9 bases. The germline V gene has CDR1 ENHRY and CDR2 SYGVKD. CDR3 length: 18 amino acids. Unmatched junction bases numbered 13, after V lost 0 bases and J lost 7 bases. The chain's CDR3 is CAISESIVVAGVPNEQFF. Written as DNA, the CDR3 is TGTGCCATCAGTGAGTCGATCGTTGTAGCGGGAGTGCCGAATGAGCAGTTCTTC.

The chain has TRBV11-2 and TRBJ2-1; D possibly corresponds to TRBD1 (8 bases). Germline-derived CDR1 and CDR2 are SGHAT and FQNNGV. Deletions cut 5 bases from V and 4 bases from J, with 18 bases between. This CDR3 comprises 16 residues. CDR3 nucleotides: TGTGCCAGCAGCCAACTAGGACAGGGAGGGTACAATGAGCAGTTCTTC. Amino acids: CASSQLGQGGYNEQFF.

The CDR3 nucleotides read TGTGCCAGCAGCTGGACTAGCGGGAGCACAGATACGCAGTATTTT. This gives the protein CASSWTSGSTDTQYF. The chain has TRBV7-2 and TRBJ2-3; 11 positions agree with TRBD2. The CDR3 has 15 residues. CDR1 is SGHTA, CDR2 FQGNSA, per germline. V lost 4 bases, J lost 0 bases, and 0 bases stayed unmatched. The full variable domain, with the rest looked up from reference TRBV7-2 and TRBJ2-3, is GAGVSQSPSNKVTEKGKDVELRCDPISGHTALYWYRQSLGQGLEFLIYFQGNSAPDKSGLPSDRFSAERTGGSVSTLTIQRTQQEDSAVYLCASSWTSGSTDTQYFGPGTRLTVL.

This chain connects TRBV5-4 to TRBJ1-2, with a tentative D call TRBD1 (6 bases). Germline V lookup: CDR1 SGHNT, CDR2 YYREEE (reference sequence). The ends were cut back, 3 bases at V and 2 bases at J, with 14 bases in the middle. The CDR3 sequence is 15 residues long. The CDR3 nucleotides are TGTGCCAGCAGCTCAAGAGGAAGGGGGAACTATGGCTACACCTTC. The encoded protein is CASSSRGRGNYGYTF. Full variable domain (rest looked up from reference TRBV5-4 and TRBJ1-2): ETGVTQSPTHLIKTRGQQVTLRCSSQSGHNTVSWYQQALGQGPQFIFQYYREEENGRGNFPPRFSGLQFPNYSSELNVNALELDDSALYLCASSSRGRGNYGYTFGSGTRLTVV.

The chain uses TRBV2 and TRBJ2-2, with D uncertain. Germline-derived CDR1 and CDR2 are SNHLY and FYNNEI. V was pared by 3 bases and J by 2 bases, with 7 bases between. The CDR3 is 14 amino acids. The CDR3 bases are TGTGCCAGCAGTGAGGCAGAAAACACCGGGGAGCTGTTTTTT. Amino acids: CASSEAENTGELFF.

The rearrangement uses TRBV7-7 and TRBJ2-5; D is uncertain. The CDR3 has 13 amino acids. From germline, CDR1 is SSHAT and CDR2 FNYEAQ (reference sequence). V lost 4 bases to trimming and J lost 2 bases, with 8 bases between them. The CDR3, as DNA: TGTGCCAGCAGCTCTAACGGGCAAGAGACCCAGTACTTC. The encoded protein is CASSSNGQETQYF.

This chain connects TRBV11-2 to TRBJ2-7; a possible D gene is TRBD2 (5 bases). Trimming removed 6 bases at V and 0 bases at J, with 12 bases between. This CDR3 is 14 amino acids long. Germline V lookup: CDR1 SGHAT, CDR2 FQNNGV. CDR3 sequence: CASRRPGVSYEQYF. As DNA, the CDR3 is TGTGCCAGCAGGCGCCCCGGGGTCTCCTACGAGCAGTACTTC.

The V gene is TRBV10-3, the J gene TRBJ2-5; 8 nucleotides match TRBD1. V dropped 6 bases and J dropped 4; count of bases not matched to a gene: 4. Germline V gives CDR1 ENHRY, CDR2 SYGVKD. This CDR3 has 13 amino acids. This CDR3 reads CAIRSGGGETQYF. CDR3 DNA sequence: TGTGCCATCAGGTCAGGGGGCGGAGAGACCCAGTACTTC.

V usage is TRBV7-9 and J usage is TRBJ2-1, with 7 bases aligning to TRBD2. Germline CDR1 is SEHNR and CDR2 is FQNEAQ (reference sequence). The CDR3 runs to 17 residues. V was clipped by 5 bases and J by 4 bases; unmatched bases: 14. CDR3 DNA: TGTGCCAGCAGCACGAGGGGCCCACAAGCGGGGTACAATGAGCAGTTCTTC. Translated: CASSTRGPQAGYNEQFF.

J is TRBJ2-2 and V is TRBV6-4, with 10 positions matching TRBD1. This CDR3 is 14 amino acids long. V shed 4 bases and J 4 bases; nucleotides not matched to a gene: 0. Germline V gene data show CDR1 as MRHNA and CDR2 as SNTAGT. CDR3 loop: CASSGTGGTGELFF. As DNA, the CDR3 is TGTGCCAGCAGTGGGACAGGGGGCACCGGGGAGCTGTTTTTT.

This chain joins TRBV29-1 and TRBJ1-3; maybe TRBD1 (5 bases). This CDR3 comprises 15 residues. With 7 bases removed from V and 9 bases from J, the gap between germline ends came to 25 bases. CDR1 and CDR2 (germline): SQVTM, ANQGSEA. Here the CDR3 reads CSAFGGTDLSPTIYF. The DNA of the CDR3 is TGCAGCGCATTTGGGGGGACTGATTTGTCCCCCACCATATATTTT.

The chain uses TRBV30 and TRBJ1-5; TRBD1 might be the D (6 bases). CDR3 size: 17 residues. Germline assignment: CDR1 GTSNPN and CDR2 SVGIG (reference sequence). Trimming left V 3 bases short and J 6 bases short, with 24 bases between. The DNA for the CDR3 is TGTGCCTGGAGCTGGGCCCCGAGACAGGTCCCCCTTCAGCCCCAGCATTTT. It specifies CAWSWAPRQVPLQPQHF.

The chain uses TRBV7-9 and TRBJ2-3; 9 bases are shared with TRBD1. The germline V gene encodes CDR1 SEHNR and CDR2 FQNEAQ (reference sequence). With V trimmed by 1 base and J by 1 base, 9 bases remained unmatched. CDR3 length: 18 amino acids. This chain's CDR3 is CASSLVVEDRGRTDTQYF. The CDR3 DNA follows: TGTGCCAGCAGCTTAGTCGTAGAGGACAGGGGCCGCACAGATACGCAGTATTTT.

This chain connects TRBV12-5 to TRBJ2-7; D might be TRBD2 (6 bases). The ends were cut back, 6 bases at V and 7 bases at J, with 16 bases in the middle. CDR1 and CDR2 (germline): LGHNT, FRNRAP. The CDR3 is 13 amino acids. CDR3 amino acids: CASGSGLGREQYF. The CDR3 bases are TGTGCTAGTGGCTCGGGACTGGGTCGAGAGCAGTACTTC.

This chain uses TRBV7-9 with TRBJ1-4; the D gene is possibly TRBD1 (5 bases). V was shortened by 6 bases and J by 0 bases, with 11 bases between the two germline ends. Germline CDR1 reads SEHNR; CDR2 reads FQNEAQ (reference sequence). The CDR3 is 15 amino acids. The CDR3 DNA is TGTGCCAGCAGAAGTTACAGGACAACTAATGAAAAACTGTTTTTT. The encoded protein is CASRSYRTTNEKLFF.

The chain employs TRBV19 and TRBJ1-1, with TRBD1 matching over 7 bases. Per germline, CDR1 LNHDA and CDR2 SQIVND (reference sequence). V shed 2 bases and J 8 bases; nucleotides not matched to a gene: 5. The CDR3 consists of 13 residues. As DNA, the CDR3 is TGTGCCAGTAGTATAATCGGGACAGACGAAGCTTTCTTT. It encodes CASSIIGTDEAFF.

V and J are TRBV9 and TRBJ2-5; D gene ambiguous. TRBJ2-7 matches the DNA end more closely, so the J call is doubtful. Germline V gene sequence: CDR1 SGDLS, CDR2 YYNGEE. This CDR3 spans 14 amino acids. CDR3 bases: TGTGCCAGCAGCGTAGGGGTCACCCCAGGCGAGCAGTACTTC. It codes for CASSVGVTPGEQYF.

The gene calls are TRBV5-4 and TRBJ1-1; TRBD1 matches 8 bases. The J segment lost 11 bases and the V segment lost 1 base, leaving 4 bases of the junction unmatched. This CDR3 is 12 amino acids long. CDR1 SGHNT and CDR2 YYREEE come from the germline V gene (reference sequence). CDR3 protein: CASSLQGAWAFF. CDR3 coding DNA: TGTGCCAGCAGCTTGCAGGGGGCTTGGGCTTTCTTT.

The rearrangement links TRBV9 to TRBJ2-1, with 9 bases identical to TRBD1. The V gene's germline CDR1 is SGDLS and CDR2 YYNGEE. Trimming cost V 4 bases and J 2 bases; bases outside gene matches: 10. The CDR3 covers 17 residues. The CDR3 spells CASSSNPGTGTYNEQFF. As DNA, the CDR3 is TGTGCCAGCAGCTCCAACCCCGGGACAGGGACCTACAATGAGCAGTTCTTC.

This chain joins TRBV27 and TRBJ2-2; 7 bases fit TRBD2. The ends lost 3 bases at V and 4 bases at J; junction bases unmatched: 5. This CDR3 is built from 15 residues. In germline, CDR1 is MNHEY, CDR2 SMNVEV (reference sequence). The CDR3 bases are TGTGCCAGCAGTTTTTCACTAGCGACCACCGGGGAGCTGTTTTTT. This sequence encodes CASSFSLATTGELFF.

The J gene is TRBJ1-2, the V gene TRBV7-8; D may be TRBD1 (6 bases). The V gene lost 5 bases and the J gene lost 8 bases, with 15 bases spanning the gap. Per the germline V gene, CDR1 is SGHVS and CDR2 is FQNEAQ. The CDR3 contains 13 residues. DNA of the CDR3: TGTGCCAGCAGCCCGAGGGGGGGGCGAGGCTACACCTTC. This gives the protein CASSPRGGRGYTF.

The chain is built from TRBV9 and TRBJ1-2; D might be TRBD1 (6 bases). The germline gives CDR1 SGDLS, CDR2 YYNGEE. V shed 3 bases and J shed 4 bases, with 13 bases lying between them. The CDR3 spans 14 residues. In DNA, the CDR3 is TGTGCCAGCAGCGAGAGGGGGATAGGCTATGGCTACACCTTC. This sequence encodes CASSERGIGYGYTF.

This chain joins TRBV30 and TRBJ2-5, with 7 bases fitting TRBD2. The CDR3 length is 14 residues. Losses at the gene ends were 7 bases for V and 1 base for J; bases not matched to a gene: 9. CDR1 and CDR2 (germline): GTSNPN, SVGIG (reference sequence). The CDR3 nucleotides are TGTGCCTCCACAGCAAGCGGGGTCCAAGAGACCCAGTACTTC. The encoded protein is CASTASGVQETQYF.

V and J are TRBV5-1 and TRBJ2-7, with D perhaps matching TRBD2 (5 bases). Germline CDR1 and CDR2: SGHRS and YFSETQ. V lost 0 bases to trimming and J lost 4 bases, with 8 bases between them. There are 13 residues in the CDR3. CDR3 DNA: TGCGCCAGCAGCTTGGAGGGCGGGTACGAGCAGTACTTC. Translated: CASSLEGGYEQYF.

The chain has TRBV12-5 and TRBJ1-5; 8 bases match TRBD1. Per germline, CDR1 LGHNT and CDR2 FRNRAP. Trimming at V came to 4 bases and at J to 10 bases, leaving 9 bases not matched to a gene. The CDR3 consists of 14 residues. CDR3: CASGSGTGAAPQHF. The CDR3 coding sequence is TGTGCTAGTGGTTCCGGGACAGGAGCGGCCCCCCAGCATTTT.

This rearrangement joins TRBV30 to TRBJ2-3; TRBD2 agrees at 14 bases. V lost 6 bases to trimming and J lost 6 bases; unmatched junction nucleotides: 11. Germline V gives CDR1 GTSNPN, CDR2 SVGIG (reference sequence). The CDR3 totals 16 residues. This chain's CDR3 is CACKAPGLAGADTQYF. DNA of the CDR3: TGTGCCTGCAAAGCTCCGGGACTAGCGGGAGCCGATACGCAGTATTTT.

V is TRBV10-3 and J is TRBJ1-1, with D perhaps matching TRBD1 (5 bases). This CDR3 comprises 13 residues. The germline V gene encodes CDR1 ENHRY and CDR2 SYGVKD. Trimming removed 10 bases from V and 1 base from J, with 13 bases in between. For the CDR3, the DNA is TGTGCCAGCCACGAGACAGCGAACACTGAAGCTTTCTTT. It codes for CASHETANTEAFF.

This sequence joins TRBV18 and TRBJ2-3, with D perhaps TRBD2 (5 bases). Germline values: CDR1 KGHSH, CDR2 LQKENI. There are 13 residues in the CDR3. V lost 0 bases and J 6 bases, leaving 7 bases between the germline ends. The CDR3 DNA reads TGTGCCAGCTCACCACCGGAGGCTGATACGCAGTATTTT. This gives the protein CASSPPEADTQYF.